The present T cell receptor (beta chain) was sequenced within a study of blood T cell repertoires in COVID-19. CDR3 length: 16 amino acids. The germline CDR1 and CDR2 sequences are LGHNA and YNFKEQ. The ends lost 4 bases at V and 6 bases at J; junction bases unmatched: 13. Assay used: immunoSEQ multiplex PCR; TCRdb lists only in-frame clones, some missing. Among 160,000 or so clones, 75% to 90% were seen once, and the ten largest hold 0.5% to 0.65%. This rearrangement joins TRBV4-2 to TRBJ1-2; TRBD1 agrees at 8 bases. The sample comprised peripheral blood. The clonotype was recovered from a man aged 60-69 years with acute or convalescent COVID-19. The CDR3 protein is CASSPGLPRGRDGYTF. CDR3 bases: TGTGCCAGCAGCCCGGGTTTACCCAGGGGGCGCGATGGCTACACCTTC.